The source of this T cell receptor beta chain is a study of T cells in Graves' hyperthyroidism and ophthalmopathy. Study-wide results and caveats: The blood repertoire included most of the expanded thyroid clonotypes above 0.001.

Roughly 10 ml of fresh peripheral blood supplied the PBMCs. V dropped 3 bases and J dropped 10 bases, with 10 bases sitting between them. This CDR3 contains 13 residues. Germline V lookup: CDR1 MDHEN, CDR2 SYDVKM. Regarding this clonotype: Its specificity is unknown.

RNA transcripts provided the source from which TCR beta CDR3 regions were amplified. The HTBI primer set was used in a first-round RT-PCR of the TCR CDR3. TCRdb re-analysed the multiplex PCR reads in MiXCR, keeping a single row per CDR3 protein. The sample includes about 600,000 distinct CDR3 sequences, 11% to 15% seen only once; the top ten take approximately 6.4%. The TCR was taken from a woman aged 18-29 years with Graves' ophthalmopathy. Source material: blood. The V and J genes are TRBV28 and TRBJ1-6; D remains unclear. The CDR3 region has the DNA TGTGCCAGCAGTTTCCTCGGCGGGTCACCCCTCCACTTT. This encodes CASSFLGGSPLHF.